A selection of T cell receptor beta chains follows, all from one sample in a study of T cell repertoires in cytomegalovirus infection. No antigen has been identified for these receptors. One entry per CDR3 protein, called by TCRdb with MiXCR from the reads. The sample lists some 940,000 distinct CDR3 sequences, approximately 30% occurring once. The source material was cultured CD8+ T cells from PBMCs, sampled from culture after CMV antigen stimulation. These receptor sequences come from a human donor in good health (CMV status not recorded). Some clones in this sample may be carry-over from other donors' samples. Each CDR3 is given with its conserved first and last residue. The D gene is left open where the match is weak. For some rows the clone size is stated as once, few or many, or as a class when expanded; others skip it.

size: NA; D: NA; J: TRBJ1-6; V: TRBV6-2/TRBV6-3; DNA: TGTGCCAGCAGTTACTGGGGGGTCGATTCACCCCTCCACTTT; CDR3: CASSYWGVDSPLHF
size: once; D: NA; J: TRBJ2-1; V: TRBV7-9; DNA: TGTGCCAGCTATGGAGACGCCTACAATGAGCAGTTCTTC; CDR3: CASYGDAYNEQFF
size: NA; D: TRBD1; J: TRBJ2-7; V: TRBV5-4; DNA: TGTGTCAGCAGCTTCCCCCCGGCCGGGACAGGAGCCCCCTACGAGCAGTACTTC; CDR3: CVSSFPPAGTGAPYEQYF
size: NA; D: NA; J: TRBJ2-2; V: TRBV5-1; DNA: TGCGCCAGCAGCTTCCCCCGGGGGCAGCCTAACACCGGGGAGCTGTTTTTT; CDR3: CASSFPRGQPNTGELFF
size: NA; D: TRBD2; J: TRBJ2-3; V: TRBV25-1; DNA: TGTGCCAGCAGTGTGCCTAGCGGGGGAGGCACAGATACGCAGTATTTT; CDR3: CASSVPSGGGTDTQYF
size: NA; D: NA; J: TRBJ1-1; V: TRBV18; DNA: TGTGCCAGCTCACCACCGGGTTTCCGGGAAGGGGACACTGAAGCTTTCTTT; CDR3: CASSPPGFREGDTEAFF
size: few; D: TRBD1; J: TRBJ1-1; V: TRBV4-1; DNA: TGCGCCAGCAGCCACAGACAGGGTGCGAACACTGAAGCTTTCTTT; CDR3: CASSHRQGANTEAFF
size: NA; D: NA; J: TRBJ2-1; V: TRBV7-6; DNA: TGTGCCAGCAGCATTAAACAGGGCGGTGAGCAGTTCTTC; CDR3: CASSIKQGGEQFF
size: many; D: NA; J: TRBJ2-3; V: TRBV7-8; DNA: TGTGCCAGCAGCTTCCCCGGGTCAATCGCAGATACGCAGTATTTT; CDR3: CASSFPGSIADTQYF
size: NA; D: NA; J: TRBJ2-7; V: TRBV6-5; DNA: TGTGCCAGCAGCGTCCCCGGGACACTATTCTACGAGCAGTACTTC; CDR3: CASSVPGTLFYEQYF
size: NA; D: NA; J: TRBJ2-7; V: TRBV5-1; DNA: TGCGCCAGCAGCTTTGGACAGGGAGGGTTTATGAGTGAGCAGTACTTC; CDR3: CASSFGQGGFMSEQYF
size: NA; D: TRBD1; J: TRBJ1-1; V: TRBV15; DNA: TGTGCCACTAGGGACAGGGGTTACACTGAAGCTTTCTTT; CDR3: CATRDRGYTEAFF
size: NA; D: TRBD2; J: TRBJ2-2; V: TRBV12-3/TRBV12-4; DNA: TGTGCCACCAGGGCGCTCGGGGGGGGGCTCGTCGGCGGGGAGCTGTTTTTT; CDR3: CATRALGGGLVGGELFF
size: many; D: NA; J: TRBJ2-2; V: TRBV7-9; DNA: TGTGCCAGCAGCTTAAGAGAGATGACCGGGGAGCTGTTTTTT; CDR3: CASSLREMTGELFF
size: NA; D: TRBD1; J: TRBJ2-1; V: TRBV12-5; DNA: TGTGCTAGTGGCCAGGGACAGTCCTCCTACAATGAGCAGTTCTTC; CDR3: CASGQGQSSYNEQFF
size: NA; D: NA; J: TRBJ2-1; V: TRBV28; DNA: TGTGCCAGCAGGCCCCGGGGTTACAATGAGCAGTTCTTC; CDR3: CASRPRGYNEQFF
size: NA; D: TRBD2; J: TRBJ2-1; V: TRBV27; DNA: TGTGCCAGCACTCCGGGACTAGCTATCAACAATGAGCAGTTCTTC; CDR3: CASTPGLAINNEQFF